This is a list of T cell receptor beta chains from one sample in a study of metastatic and nonmetastatic thyroid tumors. TCRdb re-clonotyped the PCR reads through MiXCR. The sample consists of approximately 23,000 clones, roughly 23% of them appearing once. Sequenced sample: blood. These TCRs come from a male donor with papillary thyroid cancer or a benign thyroid nodule (not recorded which). Some clones in this sample may be carry-over from other donors' samples. CDR3s leave out the opening cysteine and the closing phenylalanine or tryptophan.

v_call	j_call	cdr3_aa
TRBV5-1	TRBJ1-4	ASRAWDREDEKLF
TRBV12-5	TRBJ1-5	ASGSGGNQPQH
TRBV19	TRBJ2-7	ASSTGQGYEQY
TRBV6-2/TRBV6-3	TRBJ1-2	ASVKGAGNYGYT
TRBV5-4	TRBJ2-3	ASSLVGGGDTQY
TRBV6-5	TRBJ1-2	ASIYGGPNSFNYGYT
TRBV7-9	TRBJ1-1	ASSVQQTNTEAF
TRBV9	TRBJ2-7	ASSVASGKSYEQY
TRBV28	TRBJ2-1	ASMYLAGERSYNEQF
TRBV28	TRBJ2-7	ASSPSRTGFREQY
TRBV12-3/TRBV12-4	TRBJ1-2	ASSPDGPYGYT
TRBV6-2/TRBV6-3	TRBJ2-1	ASSSPQRNYNEQF
TRBV28	TRBJ2-7	ASSPQRVQPYEQY
TRBV6-1	TRBJ1-2	ASSPQEQGRDGYT
TRBV24-1	TRBJ2-2	ATSDVVPGLNTGELF
TRBV11-2	TRBJ1-1	ASSLGGGERTEAF
TRBV7-2	TRBJ2-2	ASSLATSGRNTGELF
TRBV30	TRBJ2-3	AGGRTASTDTQY
TRBV20-1	TRBJ1-1	SARVQLNTEAF
TRBV6-4	TRBJ2-3	ASSDSVGTDTQY
TRBV12-3/TRBV12-4	TRBJ2-2	ASTKDRPRELF
TRBV19	TRBJ1-2	ASSQGTTDGYT
TRBV15	TRBJ2-3	ATSSDQGGFETDTQY
TRBV7-3	TRBJ2-1	ASSSRSAGPNSYNEQF
TRBV28	TRBJ2-1	ASSPSYDEQF
TRBV24-1	TRBJ2-5	ATSDPSTGEQETQY
TRBV12-3/TRBV12-4	TRBJ1-1	ASTRDLNTEAF
TRBV6-1	TRBJ1-1	ASSEWTDTEAF
TRBV14	TRBJ2-2	ASSRGLAGRNTGELF
TRBV29-1	TRBJ2-5	SVHRDIQETQY
TRBV11-2	TRBJ2-3	ASSLVDSFSTDTQY
TRBV4-2	TRBJ2-7	ASSQDRPASGGYEQY
TRBV6-1	TRBJ1-1	ASTTTGARNTEAF
TRBV6-4	TRBJ2-1	ASSDSTSGSNEQF
TRBV5-1	TRBJ2-5	ASSLGSGGSETQY